This TCR beta chain was recovered during a study of chemoradiotherapy in HPV16-positive cancers. The CDR3 sequence is 11 residues long. Germline CDR1 is KGHSH and CDR2 is LQKENI. Trimming stripped 4 bases from V and 6 bases from J, with 6 bases between. This clone was observed a few times. Sequenced by immunoSEQ multiplex PCR; TCRdb stores in-frame clones only, minus some. The sample has 8,500 to 9,000 clones; about 80% are singletons. This receptor was identified in a human donor with HPV-associated anogenital cancer. The chain employs TRBV18 and TRBJ1-2; no reliable D call. This sample was taken from a patient who underwent chemoradiotherapy. CDR3 amino acids: CASSQRDGYTF. DNA of the CDR3: TGTGCCAGCTCACAGCGGGATGGCTACACCTTC.